Below, 6 T cell receptor beta chains from the same sample are listed, as sequenced in a study of blood T cells in healthy people across ages. A second PCR of about 6 to 11 cycles used a sample-barcoded 5' primer and a J-beta primer mix. One entry per CDR3 protein, called by TCRdb with MiXCR from the 5' RACE reads. The sample holds about 780,000 distinct CDR3 sequences; 46% are singletons and the top ten take roughly 18%. The sequencing input was blood. All receptors derive from a man at least 80 years old in good health.

The chain recombines TRBV28 with TRBJ2-7; D unresolved. From germline, CDR1 is MDHEN and CDR2 SYDVKM. Between the trimmed V and J ends, which lost 2 bases and 6 bases, there was a span of 8 bases. The CDR3 contains 12 residues. CDR3 DNA sequence: TGTGCCAGCAGTTTAACCCCGAGCGAGCAGTACTTC. Amino acids: CASSLTPSEQYF.

This clonotype was found a few times. The V and J genes are TRBV27 and TRBJ2-2; TRBD2 is a possible D gene (5 bases). Germline V lookup: CDR1 MNHEY, CDR2 SMNVEV (reference sequence). V was pared by 5 bases and J by 4 bases, with 14 bases between. The CDR3 has 15 residues. For the CDR3, the DNA is TGTGCCAGCAGTATAAATCAGCGGCCCACCGGGGAGCTGTTTTTT. This codes for CASSINQRPTGELFF.

This clonotype showed up just once. V and J are TRBV5-1 and TRBJ2-3, with TRBD2 matching 10 bases. This CDR3 has 14 amino acids. V was pared by 8 bases and J by 6 bases, with 9 bases of the junction left unmatched. CDR1 SGHRS and CDR2 YFSETQ come from the germline V gene. CDR3 sequence (DNA): TGCGCCAGTTGGTACAGCGGGAGGGCGGATACGCAGTATTTT. This encodes CASWYSGRADTQYF. The variable domain in full, with the rest retrieved from reference TRBV5-1 and TRBJ2-3, is KAGVTQTPRYLIKTRGQQVTLSCSPISGHRSVSWYQQTPGQGLQFLFEYFSETQRNKGNFPGRFSGRQFSNSRSEMNVSTLELGDSALYLCASWYSGRADTQYFGPGTRLTVL.

The chain recombines TRBV2 with TRBJ2-7, with 10 bases that match TRBD2. Germline V lookup: CDR1 SNHLY, CDR2 FYNNEI. CDR3 length equals 14 residues. V shed 8 bases, J shed 3 bases, and the junction held 7 bases outside the gene matches. DNA for the CDR3: TGTGCCAGCCAGCGGGGGGGAGCTTACTACGAGCAGTACTTC. Its protein product is CASQRGGAYYEQYF.

In its sample, this clonotype was seen once. This chain joins TRBV5-6 and TRBJ1-1, with TRBD1 as a possible D gene (5 bases). The V end lost 5 bases, the J end lost 1 base, and 15 bases lay between the germline ends. The CDR3 has 15 residues. Germline CDR1 is SGHDT and CDR2 is YYEEEE. This chain's CDR3 is CASSYWGRRNTEAFF. CDR3 sequence (DNA): TGTGCCAGCAGTTATTGGGGGAGAAGGAACACTGAAGCTTTCTTT.

This sequence joins TRBV20-1 and TRBJ2-7; TRBD2 matches 9 bases. The CDR3 has 15 amino acids. V shed 1 base and J 3 bases; nucleotides not matched to a gene: 7. CDR1 is DFQATT, CDR2 SNEGSKA, per germline (reference sequence). CDR3 amino acids: CSARGGSGRRYEQYF. In DNA form, the CDR3 reads TGCAGTGCTAGAGGAGGGAGCGGGAGGCGCTACGAGCAGTACTTC.